The 4 T cell receptor beta chains reported below all come from one sample, sequenced in a study of T cell clonality in common variable immunodeficiency. Profiled with immunoSEQ multiplex PCR; TCRdb holds only in-frame clones, not every one. The sample includes 50,000 to 60,000 clones, none of them occurring once. The sample taken for sequencing was peripheral blood mononuclear cells. These receptors were obtained from a person aged 18 to 70 in good health.

This clone appeared many times. The read halts 3 residues ahead of the CDR3 end, with the missing end drawn from the germline J gene. This chain connects TRBV6-2 or TRBV6-3 to TRBJ2-5; D is perhaps TRBD1 (6 bases). The germline V gene encodes CDR1 MNHEY and CDR2 SVGEGT. The V gene lost 6 bases and the J gene lost 4 bases, with 21 bases spanning the gap. This CDR3 contains 16 residues. Here the CDR3 reads CASRKVGHKKGETQYF. Incomplete CDR3 DNA: TGTGCCAGCAGGAAAGTGGGACATAAGAAGGGAGAGACC.

At least ten counts were recorded for this clone. Coverage ceases 3 residues before the CDR3 finishes, and the germline J gene fills in the end. Other DNA variants within this sample encode the same CDR3. The gene calls are TRBV20-1 and TRBJ1-2; 11 nucleotides align to TRBD1. CDR3 length equals 14 residues. The V and J ends lost 2 bases and 3 bases, in that order; junction bases with no gene match: 2. Germline CDR1 and CDR2: DFQATT and SNEGSKA (reference sequence). The sequenced CDR3 bases are TGCAGTGCTAGAAGGACAGGGGGCGACTATGGC. It encodes CSARRTGGDYG. The full-length CDR3 reads as CSARRTGGDYGYTF.

This clone was found a few times. The read gets to within 3 residues of the CDR3 end, and the germline J gene fills in the rest. The rearrangement uses TRBV19 and TRBJ2-4; D is perhaps TRBD1 (5 bases). CDR3 length: 14 amino acids. Trimming left V 0 bases short and J 9 bases short, with 12 bases between. Germline V CDR1 and CDR2: LNHDA, SQIVND (reference sequence). CDR3 region: CASSIERREGIQYF. The CDR3 DNA, read in part, is TGTGCCAGTAGTATAGAGCGCAGGGAAGGCATT.

This clone has at least ten counts. From the germline J gene comes the end of the CDR3, since the read stops 3 residues before it. The rearrangement joins TRBV5-6 to TRBJ2-7, with a possible D match to TRBD2 (6 bases). This CDR3 spans 14 amino acids. The germline gives CDR1 SGHDT, CDR2 YYEEEE. V was shortened by 0 bases and J by 2 bases, with 9 bases between the two germline ends. The sequenced part of the CDR3 DNA is TGTGCCAGCAGCTTGGGTGGACTAACCTACGAG. It encodes CASSLGGLTYE. The complete CDR3 sequence is CASSLGGLTYEQYF.